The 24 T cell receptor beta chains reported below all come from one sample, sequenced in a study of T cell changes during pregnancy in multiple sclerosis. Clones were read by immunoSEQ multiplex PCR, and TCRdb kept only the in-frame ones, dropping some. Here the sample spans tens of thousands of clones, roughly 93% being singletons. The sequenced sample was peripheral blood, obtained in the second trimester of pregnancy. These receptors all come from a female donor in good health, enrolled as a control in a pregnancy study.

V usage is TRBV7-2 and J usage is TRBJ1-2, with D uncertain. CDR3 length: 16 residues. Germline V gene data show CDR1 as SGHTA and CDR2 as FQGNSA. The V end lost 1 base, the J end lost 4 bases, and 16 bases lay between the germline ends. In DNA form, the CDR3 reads TGTGCCAGCAGCTTAGGGAGGACGGTGACGGCCTATGGCTACACCTTC. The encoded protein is CASSLGRTVTAYGYTF. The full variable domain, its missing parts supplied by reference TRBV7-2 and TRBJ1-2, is GAGVSQSPSNKVTEKGKDVELRCDPISGHTALYWYRQSLGQGLEFLIYFQGNSAPDKSGLPSDRFSAERTGGSVSTLTIQRTQQEDSAVYLCASSLGRTVTAYGYTFGSGTRLTVV.

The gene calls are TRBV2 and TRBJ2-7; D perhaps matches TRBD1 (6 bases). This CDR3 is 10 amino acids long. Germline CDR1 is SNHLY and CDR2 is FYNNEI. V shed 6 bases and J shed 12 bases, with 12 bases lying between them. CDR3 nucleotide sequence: TGTGCCAGCAGGTACAGGGAAGGGTACTTC. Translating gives CASRYREGYF.

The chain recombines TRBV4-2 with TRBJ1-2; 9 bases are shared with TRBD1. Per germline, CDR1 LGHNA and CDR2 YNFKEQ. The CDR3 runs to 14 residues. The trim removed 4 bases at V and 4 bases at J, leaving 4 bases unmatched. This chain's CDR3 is CASSPLGQGYGYTF. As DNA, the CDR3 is TGTGCCAGCAGCCCGCTGGGACAGGGCTATGGCTACACCTTC.

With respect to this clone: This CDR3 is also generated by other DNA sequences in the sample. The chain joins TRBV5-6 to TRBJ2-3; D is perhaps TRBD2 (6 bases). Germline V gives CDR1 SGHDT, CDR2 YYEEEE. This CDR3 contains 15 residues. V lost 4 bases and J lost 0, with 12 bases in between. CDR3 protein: CASSPNGGSTDTQYF. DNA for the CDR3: TGTGCCAGCAGCCCGAACGGGGGAAGCACAGATACGCAGTATTTT.

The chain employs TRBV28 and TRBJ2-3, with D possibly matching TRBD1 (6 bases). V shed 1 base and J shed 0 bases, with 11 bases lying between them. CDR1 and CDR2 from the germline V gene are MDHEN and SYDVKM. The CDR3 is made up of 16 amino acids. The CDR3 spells CASSLFNRESTDTQYF. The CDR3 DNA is TGTGCCAGCAGTTTATTCAACAGGGAGAGCACAGATACGCAGTATTTT.

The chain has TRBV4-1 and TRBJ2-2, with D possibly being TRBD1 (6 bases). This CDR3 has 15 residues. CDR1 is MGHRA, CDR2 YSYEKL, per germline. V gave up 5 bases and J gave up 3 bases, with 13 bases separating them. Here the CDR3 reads CASSFRTADTGELFF. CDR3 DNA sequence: TGCGCCAGCAGCTTCCGGACAGCTGACACCGGGGAGCTGTTTTTT.

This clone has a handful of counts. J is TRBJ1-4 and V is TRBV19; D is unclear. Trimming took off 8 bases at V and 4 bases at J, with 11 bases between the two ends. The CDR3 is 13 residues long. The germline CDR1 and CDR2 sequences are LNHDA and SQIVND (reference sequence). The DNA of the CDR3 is TGTGCCAGTGCGGAAGGCCTTAATGAAAAACTGTTTTTT. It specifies CASAEGLNEKLFF.

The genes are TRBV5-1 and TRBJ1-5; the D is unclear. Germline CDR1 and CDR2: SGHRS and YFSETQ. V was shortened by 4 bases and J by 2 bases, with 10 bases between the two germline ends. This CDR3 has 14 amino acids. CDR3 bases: TGCGCCAGCAGCACTGGCGGGGGCAATCAGCCCCAGCATTTT. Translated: CASSTGGGNQPQHF.

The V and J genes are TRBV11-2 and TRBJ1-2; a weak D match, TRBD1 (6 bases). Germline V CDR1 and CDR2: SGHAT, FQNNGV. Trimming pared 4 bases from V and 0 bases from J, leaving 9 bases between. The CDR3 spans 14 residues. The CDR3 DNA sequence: TGTGCCAGCAGCTCCACAGGGACTAACTATGGCTACACCTTC. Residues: CASSSTGTNYGYTF.

DNA of the CDR3: TGTGCCAGCACCGGGACAGGGGACTATGGCTACACCTTC. Its translation: CASTGTGDYGYTF. This chain joins TRBV5-4 and TRBJ1-2, with 10 bases fitting TRBD1. The trim removed 6 bases at V and 3 bases at J, leaving 2 bases unmatched. CDR3 length: 13 amino acids. Germline lookup yields CDR1 SGHNT and CDR2 YYREEE (reference sequence).

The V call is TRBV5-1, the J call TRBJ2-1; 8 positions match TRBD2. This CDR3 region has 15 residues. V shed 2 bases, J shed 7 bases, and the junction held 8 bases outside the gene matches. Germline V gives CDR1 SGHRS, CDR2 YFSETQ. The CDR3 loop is CASSFGAGDWNEQFF. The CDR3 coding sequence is TGCGCCAGCAGCTTTGGAGCGGGGGATTGGAATGAGCAGTTCTTC.

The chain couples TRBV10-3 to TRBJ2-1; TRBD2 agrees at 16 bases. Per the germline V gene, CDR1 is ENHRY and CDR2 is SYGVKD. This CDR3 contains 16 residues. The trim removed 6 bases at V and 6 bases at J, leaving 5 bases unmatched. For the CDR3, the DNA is TGTGCCATCAGCCCGGGACTAGCGGGGGGGCTCAATGAGCAGTTCTTC. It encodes CAISPGLAGGLNEQFF.

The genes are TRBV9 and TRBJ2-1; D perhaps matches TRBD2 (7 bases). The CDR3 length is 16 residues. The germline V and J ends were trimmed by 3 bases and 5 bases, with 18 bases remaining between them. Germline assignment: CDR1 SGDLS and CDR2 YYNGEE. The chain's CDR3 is CASSERGGEVHNEQFF. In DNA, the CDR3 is TGTGCCAGCAGCGAGAGGGGGGGGGAGGTTCACAATGAGCAGTTCTTC.

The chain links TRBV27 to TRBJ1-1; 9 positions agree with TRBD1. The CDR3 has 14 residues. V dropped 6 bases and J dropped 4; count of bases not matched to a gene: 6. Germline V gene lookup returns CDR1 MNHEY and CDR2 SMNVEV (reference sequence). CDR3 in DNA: TGTGCCAGCAGCATCGACAGGGGGGTCACTGAAGCTTTCTTT. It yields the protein CASSIDRGVTEAFF.

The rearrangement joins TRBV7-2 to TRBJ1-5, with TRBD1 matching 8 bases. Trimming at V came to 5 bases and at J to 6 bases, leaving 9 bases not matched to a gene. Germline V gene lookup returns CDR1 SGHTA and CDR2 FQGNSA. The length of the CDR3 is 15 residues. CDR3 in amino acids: CASSVQTGERQPQHF. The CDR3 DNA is TGTGCCAGCAGCGTACAGACAGGGGAGCGTCAGCCCCAGCATTTT.

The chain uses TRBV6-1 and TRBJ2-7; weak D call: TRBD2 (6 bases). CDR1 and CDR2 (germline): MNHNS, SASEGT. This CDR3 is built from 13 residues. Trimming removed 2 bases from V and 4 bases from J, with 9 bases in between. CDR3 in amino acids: CASSELSGYEQYF. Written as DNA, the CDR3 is TGTGCCAGCAGTGAACTTAGCGGTTACGAGCAGTACTTC.

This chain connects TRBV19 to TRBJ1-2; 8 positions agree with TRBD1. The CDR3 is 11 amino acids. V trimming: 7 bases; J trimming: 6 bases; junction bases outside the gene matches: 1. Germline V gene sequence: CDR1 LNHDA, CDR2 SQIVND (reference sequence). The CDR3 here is CASNRGDGYTF. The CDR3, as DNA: TGTGCCAGTAACAGGGGGGATGGCTACACCTTC.

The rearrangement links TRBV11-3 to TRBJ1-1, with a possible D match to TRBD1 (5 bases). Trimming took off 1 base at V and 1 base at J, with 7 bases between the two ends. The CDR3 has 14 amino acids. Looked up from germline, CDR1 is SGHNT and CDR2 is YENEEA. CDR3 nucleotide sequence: TGTGCCAGCAGCTTAGGCAGGGCGAACACTGAAGCTTTCTTT. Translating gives CASSLGRANTEAFF.

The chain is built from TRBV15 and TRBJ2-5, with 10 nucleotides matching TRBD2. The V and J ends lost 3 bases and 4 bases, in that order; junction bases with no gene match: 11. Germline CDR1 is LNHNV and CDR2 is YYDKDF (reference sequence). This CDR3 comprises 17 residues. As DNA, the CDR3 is TGTGCCACCAGCAGGAGAGGGTGGGGGACTAGCGCAGAGACCCAGTACTTC. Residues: CATSRRGWGTSAETQYF.

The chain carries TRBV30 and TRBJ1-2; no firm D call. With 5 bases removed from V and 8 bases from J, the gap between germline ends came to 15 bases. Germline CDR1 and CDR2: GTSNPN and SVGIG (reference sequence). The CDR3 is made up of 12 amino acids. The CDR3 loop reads CAWLNNYGGYTF. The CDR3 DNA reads TGTGCCTGGCTAAACAACTATGGAGGCTACACCTTC.

CDR3 DNA sequence: TGTGCCTGGAGCAGACTAGCGGGGCCCTACGAGCAGTACTTC. Its translation: CAWSRLAGPYEQYF. The chain links TRBV30 to TRBJ2-7; 11 bases are a match to TRBD2. With V trimmed by 3 bases and J by 2 bases, 3 bases remained unmatched. Germline lookup yields CDR1 GTSNPN and CDR2 SVGIG (reference sequence). The CDR3 sequence is 14 residues long.

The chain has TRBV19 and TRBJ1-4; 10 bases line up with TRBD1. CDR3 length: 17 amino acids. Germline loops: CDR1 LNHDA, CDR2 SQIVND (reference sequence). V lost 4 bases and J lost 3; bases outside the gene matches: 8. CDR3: CASSTLGTGAPNEKLFF. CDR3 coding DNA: TGTGCCAGTAGTACGCTTGGGACAGGGGCACCTAATGAAAAACTGTTTTTT.

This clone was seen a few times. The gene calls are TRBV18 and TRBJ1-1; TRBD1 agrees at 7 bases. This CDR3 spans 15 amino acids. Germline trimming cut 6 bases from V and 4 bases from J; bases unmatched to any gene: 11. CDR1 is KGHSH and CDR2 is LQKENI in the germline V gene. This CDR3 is CASSPRQGTRTEAFF. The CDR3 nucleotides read TGTGCCAGCTCCCCCCGACAGGGTACGCGCACTGAAGCTTTCTTT.

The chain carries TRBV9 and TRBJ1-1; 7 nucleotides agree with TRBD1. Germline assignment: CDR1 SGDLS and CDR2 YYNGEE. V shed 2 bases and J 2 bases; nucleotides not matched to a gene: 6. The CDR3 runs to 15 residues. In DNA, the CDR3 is TGTGCCAGCAGCGTTGCAGGACAGGCTAACACTGAAGCTTTCTTT. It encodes CASSVAGQANTEAFF.